A selection of T cell receptor beta chains follows, all from one sample in a study of cytomegalovirus exposure and HLA in healthy donors. Here immunoSEQ multiplex PCR was the method, and the copy in TCRdb shows in-frame clones only, minus some. The data contain roughly 140,000 clones, approximately 90% of them singletons. The material sequenced was PBMCs. These receptors were obtained from a man between 18 and 35 years old in good health and CMV-seronegative. Both conserved end residues are part of each CDR3. The D gene is left open where the match is weak. For some rows the clone size is stated as once, few or many, or as a class when expanded; others skip it.

>TRBV5-4|16|NA|TRBD2|TRBJ2-2
TGTGCCAGCAGCGTGCTTAGCGGGAGGAACACCGGGGAGCTGTTTTTT
CASSVLSGRNTGELFF
>TRBV9|16|NA|TRBD2|TRBJ2-5
TGTGCCAGCAGCGTCACTAGCGGGGGGGCAGCGGAGACCCAGTACTTC
CASSVTSGGAAETQYF
>TRBV5-6|14|few|NA|TRBJ2-7
TGTGCCAGCAGCCAATTCCGGGACTCCTACGAGCAGTACTTC
CASSQFRDSYEQYF
>TRBV18|14|NA|TRBD1|TRBJ2-3
TGTGCCAGCTCACCCGGACAGGGGACAGATACGCAGTATTTT
CASSPGQGTDTQYF
>TRBV21-1|14|once|NA|TRBJ2-7
TGTGCCAGCAGCATCCATGGGGCCTCCTACGAGCAGTACTTC
CASSIHGASYEQYF
>TRBV7-2|14|once|NA|TRBJ1-1
TGTGCCAGCAGCTTACAAGGGGCAGGGCCGGGAGCTTTCTTT
CASSLQGAGPGAFF
>TRBV10-3|17|NA|NA|TRBJ1-2
TGTGCCATCAGTGAGTCGATAACGGCGGTTCAAGACTATGGCTACACCTTC
CAISESITAVQDYGYTF
>TRBV27|16|NA|TRBD1|TRBJ1-4
TGTGCCAGCAGACCGCTTACCGGGACAGGGGATGAAAAACTGTTTTTT
CASRPLTGTGDEKLFF
>TRBV7-3|15|NA|NA|TRBJ2-3
TGTGCCAGAGTTTTGTGGGGGGAAGGCACAGATACGCAGTATTTT
CARVLWGEGTDTQYF
>TRBV10-2|15|NA|TRBD2|TRBJ2-2
TGCGCCAGCACCCTAAGCGGGAGTGTTGGCGGGGAGCTGTTTTTT
CASTLSGSVGGELFF
>TRBV7-7|15|NA|TRBD1|TRBJ2-3
TGTGCCAGCAGCACCGGGACAGGGGTTGGAGATACGCAGTATTTT
CASSTGTGVGDTQYF
>TRBV6-5|15|NA|NA|TRBJ1-6
TGTGCCAGCAGGGGACGGGACACCTATAATTCACCCCTCCACTTT
CASRGRDTYNSPLHF
>TRBV2|15|once|TRBD1|TRBJ1-3
TGTGCCAGCAGGGAAATGACAGGGCCTGGAAACACCATATATTTT
CASREMTGPGNTIYF
>TRBV6-5|11|NA|NA|TRBJ1-1
TGTGCCAGCACCCAGGGGACTGAAGCTTTCTTT
CASTQGTEAFF
>TRBV4-1|13|NA|NA|TRBJ1-2
TGCGCCAGCAGCCAAGGTGCAGGGGTATCCTACACCTTC
CASSQGAGVSYTF
>TRBV7-9|15|NA|TRBD1|TRBJ2-2
TGTGCCAGCAGCTTTAGGGGACAGGGGGCCGGGGAGCTGTTTTTT
CASSFRGQGAGELFF
>TRBV20-1|11|once|NA|TRBJ2-1
TGCAGTGGTATGAGCGTCAATGAGCAGTTCTTC
CSGMSVNEQFF
>TRBV7-6|13|NA|NA|TRBJ1-2
TGTGCCAGCAGCTTGGGAGGTTCTTATGGCTACACCTTC
CASSLGGSYGYTF
>TRBV2|14|NA|NA|TRBJ2-1
TGTGCCAGCATCATGGAGGGCCCCTACAATGAGCAGTTCTTC
CASIMEGPYNEQFF
>TRBV27|14|NA|TRBD1|TRBJ1-5
TGTGCCAGCAGTTTCGACAGGGTGGGTCAGCCCCAGCATTTT
CASSFDRVGQPQHF
>TRBV7-9|13|NA|NA|TRBJ1-1
TGTGCCAGCAGCGGCGGGGATAACACTGAAGCTTTCTTT
CASSGGDNTEAFF
>TRBV11-2|13|NA|NA|TRBJ2-1
TGTGCCACCTCCCTTTCCGGTGTGGATGAGCAGTTCTTC
CATSLSGVDEQFF
>TRBV27|14|NA|TRBD2|TRBJ2-7
TGTGCCAGCAGGACTAGCGGGGGGCCCTACGAGCAGTACTTC
CASRTSGGPYEQYF
>TRBV7-2|13|NA|TRBD2|TRBJ2-2
TGTGCCAGCAGCTTTGGGGGGGCCGGGGAGCTGTTTTTT
CASSFGGAGELFF
>TRBV11-3|14|NA|TRBD2|TRBJ2-1
TGTGCCAGCAGCTCGGGACTAGCGGGTAGCGAGCAGTTCTTC
CASSSGLAGSEQFF
>TRBV6-5|16|NA|TRBD2|TRBJ2-3
TGTGCCAGCAGTTACCGGGCTAGCGGGGGGGCAGATACGCAGTATTTT
CASSYRASGGADTQYF
>TRBV7-2|18|NA|NA|TRBJ2-3
TGTGCCAGCAGCTTATCCCCTCGACTAGGTCGAAGGGCAGATACGCAGTATTTT
CASSLSPRLGRRADTQYF
>TRBV7-7|15|NA|TRBD1|TRBJ2-5
TGTGCCAGCAGCACCCGGACAGGGGGCCAAGAGACCCAGTACTTC
CASSTRTGGQETQYF
>TRBV5-6|11|once|NA|TRBJ2-1
TGTGCCAGCAGCTTGGGAGGAAAGCAGTTCTTC
CASSLGGKQFF
>TRBV2|11|NA|NA|TRBJ1-1
TGTGCCAGCAGTGTAAAAACTGAAGCTTTCTTT
CASSVKTEAFF
>TRBV6-5|15|NA|NA|TRBJ2-7
TGTGCCAGCAGTTACTCGAGGGGACTCTCCTACGAGCAGTACTTC
CASSYSRGLSYEQYF
>TRBV27|14|NA|NA|TRBJ2-3
TGTGCCAGCAGTTTAGAGGGCTACACAGATACGCAGTATTTT
CASSLEGYTDTQYF
>TRBV6-6|13|NA|NA|TRBJ1-1
TGTGCCAGCAGTTACTCGGGCGGGACTGAAGCTTTCTTT
CASSYSGGTEAFF
>TRBV4-2|16|NA|TRBD1|TRBJ1-1
TGTGCCAGCAGCCAAGATGCCTTGGACAGGGGAACTGAAGCTTTCTTT
CASSQDALDRGTEAFF
>TRBV4-2|19|NA|TRBD1|TRBJ1-4
TGTGCCAGCAGCCAAGATCCGGCAGGGGGCACCGGGTGGGATGAAAAACTGTTTTTT
CASSQDPAGGTGWDEKLFF
>TRBV5-1|12|few|NA|TRBJ1-2
TGCGCCAGCAGCTTAGACAGAGGTGGCTACACCTTC
CASSLDRGGYTF
>TRBV18|15|NA|TRBD1|TRBJ2-1
TGTGCCAGCTCAGCCACGGGACAGCCCTACAATGAGCAGTTCTTC
CASSATGQPYNEQFF
>TRBV28|15|NA|TRBD2|TRBJ2-3
TGTGCCAGCAGTTCCCCGGGACTAGCGGGAGATACGCAGTATTTT
CASSSPGLAGDTQYF
>TRBV19|14|NA|NA|TRBJ1-2
TGTGCCAGTAGTATGGGGCACACCAACTATGGCTACACCTTC
CASSMGHTNYGYTF
>TRBV5-6|14|NA|NA|TRBJ1-1
TGTGCCAGCAGCTTGGTAGCGGTGAACACTGAAGCTTTCTTT
CASSLVAVNTEAFF
>TRBV27|14|NA|NA|TRBJ2-3
TGTGCCAGCAGTTTAGCAAGCCGCGCAGATACGCAGTATTTT
CASSLASRADTQYF